The rows below give T cell receptor beta chains drawn from one sample of a study of blood T cell repertoires in COVID-19. TCRdb keeps only in-frame clones here, not all; method: immunoSEQ multiplex PCR. The sample includes around 220,000 clones, 70% to 90% of them seen just once. Sequenced input: peripheral blood. Every receptor here comes from a man aged 45-65 years with acute or convalescent COVID-19. CDR3s include the opening cysteine and the closing phenylalanine or tryptophan. Each record gives: CDR3 DNA, CDR3 protein, V gene, J gene, clone size, D gene. D genes are given only for firm matches. Clone size is shown for a subset of rows, as once, few, many or a class of expanded clone.

DNA: TGCGCCAGCAGTCGCCAACGCCCTCTAGCGACAGGCACAGATACGCAGTATTTT
CDR3: CASSRQRPLATGTDTQYF
V: TRBV23-1
J: TRBJ2-3
size: NA
D: NA

DNA: TGCGCCAGCAGCCAAGACTGGACAGGGGGCTTGAACACTGAAGCTTTCTTT
CDR3: CASSQDWTGGLNTEAFF
V: TRBV4-1
J: TRBJ1-1
size: NA
D: TRBD1

DNA: TGTGCCAGCAGCCCCAGTTTACAGGGGATTGAAGCTTTCTTT
CDR3: CASSPSLQGIEAFF
V: TRBV7-8
J: TRBJ1-1
size: NA
D: TRBD1

DNA: TGTGCCAGCTCGCCGGGACAGGGGGCCAACGAGCAGTACTTC
CDR3: CASSPGQGANEQYF
V: TRBV18
J: TRBJ2-7
size: NA
D: TRBD1

DNA: TGTGCCAGCAGTGAACATCGGACAACCCAAGAGACCCAGTACTTC
CDR3: CASSEHRTTQETQYF
V: TRBV6-1
J: TRBJ2-5
size: NA
D: NA

DNA: TGTGCCAGCAGTACCCCCGGGGGTGTAAACACTGAAGCTTTCTTT
CDR3: CASSTPGGVNTEAFF
V: TRBV6-5
J: TRBJ1-1
size: NA
D: NA

DNA: TGTGCCAGTAGTATTTCGAACAGTCCTAACTATGGCTACACCTTC
CDR3: CASSISNSPNYGYTF
V: TRBV19
J: TRBJ1-2
size: once
D: NA

DNA: TGTGCCAGCAGCTTAGCGGTTTTGGACAGAGGCACTGAAGCTTTCTTT
CDR3: CASSLAVLDRGTEAFF
V: TRBV7-2
J: TRBJ1-1
size: NA
D: NA

DNA: TGCGCCAGCAGCCCCCACGCCAGTAATCAGCCCCAGCATTTT
CDR3: CASSPHASNQPQHF
V: TRBV4-1
J: TRBJ1-5
size: NA
D: NA

DNA: TGTGCCAGCAGCCCAGGACAGCAAGAGACCCAGTACTTC
CDR3: CASSPGQQETQYF
V: TRBV7-7
J: TRBJ2-5
size: NA
D: NA

DNA: TGTGCCAGCAGCTTAGACTCGGGACAGCACAAAGCTTTCTTT
CDR3: CASSLDSGQHKAFF
V: TRBV11-2
J: TRBJ1-1
size: once
D: TRBD1

DNA: TGTGCCAGCAGTTACGGAGGGGCGAAAAACATTCAGTACTTC
CDR3: CASSYGGAKNIQYF
V: TRBV6-6
J: TRBJ2-4
size: once
D: NA

DNA: TGCGCCAGCAGCTTGATGGCTAGCGGGGGAGAGACCCAGTACTTC
CDR3: CASSLMASGGETQYF
V: TRBV5-1
J: TRBJ2-5
size: NA
D: TRBD2

DNA: TGCGCCAGCAGCGTCGGACAGGGACAAGGATCACCCCTCCACTTT
CDR3: CASSVGQGQGSPLHF
V: TRBV5-1
J: TRBJ1-6
size: NA
D: TRBD1

DNA: TGTGCCAGCTCACCACCGGGGCTGGGACAGGTCCACTCTGGAAACACCATATATTTT
CDR3: CASSPPGLGQVHSGNTIYF
V: TRBV18
J: TRBJ1-3
size: NA
D: TRBD1

DNA: TGTGCCAGCAGCTTAGGTAGCGGCAGATACGAAAAACTGTTTTTT
CDR3: CASSLGSGRYEKLFF
V: TRBV7-9
J: TRBJ1-4
size: NA
D: NA

DNA: TGTGCCAGCAGCCAAGAAAAGGGGTTCAATCCCTCTGGGGCCAACGTCCTGACTTTC
CDR3: CASSQEKGFNPSGANVLTF
V: TRBV4-2
J: TRBJ2-6
size: NA
D: NA

DNA: TGTGCCAGCAGCTCCGGGAGACCTTCTAACTATGGCTACACCTTC
CDR3: CASSSGRPSNYGYTF
V: TRBV5-8
J: TRBJ1-2
size: NA
D: NA

DNA: TGTGCCAGCGGGCCCTACTACAATGAGCAGTTCTTC
CDR3: CASGPYYNEQFF
V: TRBV12-3/TRBV12-4
J: TRBJ2-1
size: NA
D: NA

DNA: TGTGCCAGCAGTTTGTGGGACAGGGGAGAGACCCAGTACTTC
CDR3: CASSLWDRGETQYF
V: TRBV6-5
J: TRBJ2-5
size: NA
D: TRBD1